This TCR beta chain was retrieved from a study of CD8 T cells in Susac syndrome. The study, taken as a whole, reports: The study's TCR sequencing and HLA analysis drew on a certain number of individuals. That number was acknowledged as relatively small.

Germline values: CDR1 GTSNPN, CDR2 SVGIG (reference sequence). CDR3 length equals 11 residues. Trimming took 7 bases from V and 8 from J; bases not matched to a gene: 7. As to this clonotype: Antigen specificity is unknown.

With random hexamers, reverse transcription was performed on about 0.5 to 1 ug of RNA. TCRdb ran MiXCR on the immunoSEQ multiplex PCR reads and lists one entry per CDR3 protein. The table lists approximately 220,000 distinct CDR3 sequences, just under 95% of them singletons. Negative isolation yielded the CD8+ and CD4+ T cells, while FACS enriched the TEMRA cells. The chain recombines TRBV30 with TRBJ1-2, with 7 nucleotides matching TRBD1. This sequence was found in a human donor with multiple sclerosis. Sample: CD4+ T cells from PBMCs. CDR3 in amino acids: CALTGRGGYTF. The CDR3 region has the DNA TGTGCCTTGACAGGGCGAGGAGGCTACACCTTC. Looking up the rest from reference TRBV30 and TRBJ1-2 gives the full variable domain: SQTIHQWPATLVQPVGSPLSLECTVEGTSNPNLYWYRQAAGRGLQLLFYSVGIGQISSEVPQNLSASRPQDRQFILSSKKLLLSDSGFYLCALTGRGGYTFGSGTRLTVV.